This TCR beta chain was retrieved from a study of cytomegalovirus exposure and HLA in healthy donors. This clone was observed a few times. The ends were cut back, 3 bases at V and 4 bases at J, with 16 bases in the middle. CDR3 size: 17 residues. The germline CDR1 and CDR2 sequences are MNHNS and SASEGT. Vbeta (60) and Jbeta (13) primers were used in the PCR. Repertoires were generated with immunoSEQ multiplex PCR, while TCRdb's copy carries only in-frame clones and drops some. The table includes 95,000 or so clones, approximately 81% detected once. The sequencing input was PBMCs. The chain carries TRBV6-1 and TRBJ2-6; possible D gene TRBD2, 6 bases. This TCR was recovered from a woman between 65 and 79 years old in good health and CMV-seropositive. CDR3 region: CASSERRGSTGANVLTF. The CDR3 nucleotides are TGTGCCAGCAGTGAGAGGAGGGGAAGTACGGGGGCCAACGTCCTGACTTTC.